This T cell receptor (beta chain) was identified during a study of T cells in localized non-small cell lung cancer (TCRdb year 2020). As for the study more broadly: T cell repertoires of some 240 early-stage NSCLC patients were analyzed, with tumors being compared against uninvolved tumor-adjacent lungs. The cohort was made up of some 240 treatment-naive NSCLC patients whose localized lung tumors had been resected. Of the NSCLC patients, fewer than 150 were male and approximately 97 were female, and the mean age was roughly 61 years. The paper as a whole reports these results and caveats: Because of the exploratory design, TCR variables were selected using unadjusted p-values without false-discovery rate correction. Of the top 100 tumor clones, a median of roughly 60 were detected in paired uninvolved adjacent lung; approximately 30 were also among that lung's top 100. Because multi-region tumor sequencing was not done, intratumor heterogeneity could not be ruled out. Uninvolved tumor-adjacent lung showed the highest T cell clonality, higher than tumor, which suggests more focused antigenic responses in the uninvolved tumor-adjacent lung. Higher T cell density in blood was associated with longer overall survival, whereas higher clonality in adjacent lung was associated with shorter survival.

At diagnosis, tumor, uninvolved tumor-adjacent lung and peripheral blood were collected and then preserved as a mix of FFPE and fresh-frozen material. For TCR repertoire profiling, blood samples were analyzed as peripheral blood mononuclear cells. The CDR3 runs 16 residues from the cysteine to the phenylalanine. The sequence is cut down to CDR3 DNA, 48 bases in frame from base 1. CDR1 and CDR2, per the germline V gene, are SGHRS and YFSETQ. Relative to germline, V is missing 1 base and J is missing 8 bases, with 7 bases of the junction outside any gene match. A remark on this clone: What antigen it recognizes has not been identified. Per-base quality was not reported, and no clone a single base away is much larger than it.

TCR beta CDR3 regions were sequenced from DNA using the immunoSEQ Assay. From the authors' description of their analysis: T cell density was computed as TCR beta template counts normalized to usable DNA estimated by amplifying housekeeping genes. Richness was estimated using the preseqR package, with extrapolation to 400,000 templates for PBMC samples and to 120,000 templates for tissue samples. Clonality was defined by subtracting Pielou's evenness from one. Tissue-enriched TCRs were identified through differential abundance testing performed on productive amino-acid clonotypes, with a minimum total count of 5 and an alpha of 0.1. The Jaccard Index and the Morisita Overlap Index were used to measure how much the repertoires overlapped between compartments. GLIPH grouped TCR beta CDR3s together with public tetramer-defined viral CDR3s, and a viral motif had to include at least three viral sequences and show V-gene enrichment. TCRdb holds this immuneACCESS table with in-frame rearrangements only. Some clones are missing; in checked studies, unresolved V genes explain under half, and the rest has no known cause. V, J and clone size are those of that table, while D and trimming were read from the DNA. The sample table contains about 33,000 clones; only one count was recorded for roughly 88% of them. The top ten hold around 4% of the sample.

The receptor chain draws on TRBV5-1 and TRBJ1-6; TRBD1 matches 9 bases in the middle. This sequence was found in a man aged 40 to 69 with stage I lung adenocarcinoma. Source: peripheral blood, taken before any cancer treatment. Here the CDR3 is given as CASSLNPDRGYSPLHF. The nucleotide sequence reads TGCGCCAGCAGCTTGAACCCGGACAGGGGTTATTCACCCCTCCACTTT.